One and the same sample provided the 27 T cell receptor beta chains below, sequenced in a study of spatial heterogeneity in lung cancer. One entry per CDR3 protein results from TCRdb running MiXCR on the 5' RACE reads. The sample shows roughly 120,000 distinct CDR3 sequences, 10% to 15% of them seen only once. The time point denotes: blood at routine non-recurrence follow-up after resection. The authors sequenced whole RNA from tumor, nontumor lung or frozen PBMC without sorting. The sample was PBMCs, taken at follow-up. These receptor sequences come from a male donor with early-stage non-small cell lung cancer.

This clonotype was counted a few times. The rearrangement joins TRBV4-1 to TRBJ2-2; D gene ambiguous. The CDR3 is 14 amino acids. Trimming took off 1 base at V and 4 bases at J, with 7 bases between the two ends. CDR1 and CDR2 from the germline V gene are MGHRA and YSYEKL. The CDR3 here is CASSQGRFTGELFF. Here the CDR3 DNA reads TGCGCCAGCAGCCAAGGGCGTTTCACCGGGGAGCTGTTTTTT.

This clonotype was seen ten or more times. The rearrangement links TRBV7-2 to TRBJ2-5; D not resolved. The CDR3 has 14 amino acids. V lost 0 bases to trimming and J lost 1 base, with 6 bases between them. Looked up from germline, CDR1 is SGHTA and CDR2 is FQGNSA. The CDR3 region has the DNA TGTGCCAGCAGCTTAGCGTGGGGCCAAGAGACCCAGTACTTC. Translating it yields CASSLAWGQETQYF. Based on the CDR3 plus reference TRBV7-2 and TRBJ2-5, the full variable domain is GAGVSQSPSNKVTEKGKDVELRCDPISGHTALYWYRQSLGQGLEFLIYFQGNSAPDKSGLPSDRFSAERTGGSVSTLTIQRTQQEDSAVYLCASSLAWGQETQYFGPGTRLLVL.

This clonotype showed up just a few times. The genes are TRBV7-2 and TRBJ2-6; TRBD1 is a possible D gene (5 bases). Germline values: CDR1 SGHTA, CDR2 FQGNSA. Trimming removed 4 bases from V and 2 bases from J, with 12 bases in between. This CDR3 has 16 amino acids. The DNA of the CDR3 is TGTGCCAGCAGCTACCGAACAGGAACTGGGGCCAACGTCCTGACTTTC. Its protein product is CASSYRTGTGANVLTF.

This clonotype was seen at least ten times. The V and J genes are TRBV12-3 or TRBV12-4 and TRBJ1-4; TRBD1 aligns across 9 bases. V lost 5 bases and J lost 8; bases outside the gene matches: 6. The length of the CDR3 is 14 residues. The CDR3 here is CASSPGQGREKLFF. DNA of the CDR3: TGTGCCAGCAGTCCAGGACAGGGGAGAGAAAAACTGTTTTTT.

This clonotype was seen a handful of times. The V call is TRBV7-2, the J call TRBJ2-5, with D tentatively TRBD1 (5 bases). Germline loops: CDR1 SGHTA, CDR2 FQGNSA. The V and J ends lost 3 bases and 1 base respectively, with 12 bases between them. The CDR3 is 15 amino acids. For the CDR3, the DNA is TGTGCCAGCAGCTTGGCCTCGACAGCCCAAGAGACCCAGTACTTC. This gives the protein CASSLASTAQETQYF.

This clonotype has just a few counts. The gene calls are TRBV5-5 and TRBJ2-7; TRBD2 agrees at 11 bases. Germline CDR1 reads SGHKS; CDR2 reads YYEKEE (reference sequence). The CDR3 loop spans 17 amino acids. V shed 2 bases, J shed 0 bases, and the junction held 7 bases outside the gene matches. The CDR3 nucleotides are TGTGCCAGCAGCTTAGGGACTAGCGGAATCAGCTCCTACGAGCAGTACTTC. Its protein product is CASSLGTSGISSYEQYF.

The V gene is TRBV19, the J gene TRBJ2-5; D ambiguous. Deletions cut 4 bases from V and 1 base from J, with 10 bases between. This CDR3 spans 14 amino acids. Germline V CDR1 and CDR2: LNHDA, SQIVND (reference sequence). The DNA for the CDR3 is TGTGCCAGTAGTACCCTCGGCGGCCAAGAGACCCAGTACTTC. Residues: CASSTLGGQETQYF.

This clonotype was counted many times. This chain connects TRBV19 to TRBJ2-3; 7 positions agree with TRBD2. Per the germline V gene, CDR1 is LNHDA and CDR2 is SQIVND (reference sequence). The CDR3 is made up of 14 amino acids. After removal of 7 bases from V and 2 bases from J, the junction contained 6 bases not matched to a gene. CDR3 nucleotides: TGTGCCAGTACGGGGCGGGGGACCACAGATACGCAGTATTTT. Its translation: CASTGRGTTDTQYF.

With regard to this clonotype: A read error may be the cause here, since a much bigger clone is one base away. The chain combines TRBV12-3 or TRBV12-4 with TRBJ2-2; the D is unclear. V lost 8 bases and J 4 bases, leaving 11 bases between the germline ends. This CDR3 is built from 13 residues. CDR3 in amino acids: CASGPPTTGELFF. CDR3 nucleotide sequence: TGTGCCAGCGGGCCCCCCACCACCGGGGAGCTGTTTTTT.

This clonotype was observed a few times. The rearrangement links TRBV7-2 to TRBJ2-1; D is uncertain. Germline V gene sequence: CDR1 SGHTA, CDR2 FQGNSA. The CDR3 runs 12 residues. The germline V and J ends were trimmed by 5 bases and 10 bases, with 12 bases remaining between them. The CDR3 bases are TGTGCCAGCAGCACCTATAGTGGGGAGCAGTTCTTC. Translated: CASSTYSGEQFF.

This clonotype was observed many times. The chain joins TRBV28 to TRBJ2-7; D might be TRBD1 (6 bases). Germline V gives CDR1 MDHEN, CDR2 SYDVKM. CDR3 size: 12 residues. V was clipped by 11 bases and J by 6 bases, with 17 bases between them. CDR3 nucleotides: TGTGCCTATTCACAGGGAGCGAGCGAGCAGTACTTC. Its protein is CAYSQGASEQYF.

The chain combines TRBV5-5 with TRBJ1-2; D remains unclear. With 4 bases removed from V and 8 bases from J, the gap between germline ends came to 12 bases. CDR3 size: 12 residues. From germline, CDR1 is SGHKS and CDR2 YYEKEE (reference sequence). The CDR3: CASSHDTAGYTF. CDR3 DNA sequence: TGTGCCAGCAGCCATGACACCGCAGGCTACACCTTC.

This clonotype came up a few times. The chain carries TRBV5-1 and TRBJ2-3; D uncertain. Trimming took 6 bases from V and 0 from J, leaving 11 bases between them. This CDR3 spans 14 amino acids. Germline CDR1 SGHRS, CDR2 YFSETQ. For the CDR3, the DNA is TGCGCCAGCACCTCGTCGACTAGCACAGATACGCAGTATTTT. It yields the protein CASTSSTSTDTQYF.

The table lists this clonotype with a few counts. This chain joins TRBV29-1 and TRBJ1-1; D ambiguous. The CDR3 runs to 12 residues. V lost 7 bases to trimming and J lost 3 bases, with 12 bases between them. CDR1 and CDR2 (germline): SQVTM, ANQGSEA. The CDR3 nucleotides are TGCAGCGGGCAAATATCGGACACTGAAGCTTTCTTT. Protein product: CSGQISDTEAFF.

This chain links TRBV10-3 with TRBJ2-3, with D possibly matching TRBD2 (5 bases). The CDR3 is made up of 16 amino acids. With 6 bases removed from V and 2 bases from J, the gap between germline ends came to 18 bases. Germline lookup yields CDR1 ENHRY and CDR2 SYGVKD. The CDR3 coding sequence is TGTGCCATCAGCCAAAACTCGGGATTCCACACAGATACGCAGTATTTT. Translation gives CAISQNSGFHTDTQYF.

This clonotype was picked up many times. V and J are TRBV3-1 and TRBJ1-1; D gene uncertain. The CDR3 totals 14 residues. Germline V gene lookup returns CDR1 LGHDT and CDR2 YNNKEL (reference sequence). The V end lost 1 base, the J end lost 1 base, and 7 bases lay between the germline ends. CDR3 region: CASSQVAGNTEAFF. The CDR3 DNA is TGTGCCAGCAGCCAAGTGGCGGGGAACACTGAAGCTTTCTTT.

The chain couples TRBV20-1 to TRBJ1-1; D call uncertain. Per germline, CDR1 DFQATT and CDR2 SNEGSKA (reference sequence). The germline V and J ends were trimmed by 5 bases and 1 base, with 8 bases remaining between them. The CDR3 is 12 residues long. CDR3 sequence reads: CSASDPNTEAFF. The DNA of the CDR3 is TGCAGTGCTTCTGACCCGAACACTGAAGCTTTCTTT.

This clonotype came up a few times. V gene TRBV4-3 combines with J gene TRBJ2-1, with 7 bases lining up with TRBD1. The CDR3 is 15 amino acids. Trimming removed 0 bases from V and 8 bases from J; junction bases left unmatched: 7. Germline CDR1 and CDR2: LGHNA and YSLEER. The CDR3 sequence: CASSQETGYSDEQFF. As DNA, the CDR3 is TGCGCCAGCAGCCAAGAGACAGGGTACAGCGATGAGCAGTTCTTC.

J is TRBJ2-1 and V is TRBV28; 9 bases are a match to TRBD1. V was pared by 5 bases and J by 4 bases, with 6 bases of the junction left unmatched. Germline CDR1 and CDR2: MDHEN and SYDVKM. CDR3 length: 15 amino acids. The CDR3 region is CASSIPGQGYNEQFF. The CDR3 bases are TGTGCCAGCAGTATTCCGGGACAGGGATACAATGAGCAGTTCTTC. Using reference TRBV28 and TRBJ2-1 for the parts outside the CDR3, the full variable domain is DVKVTQSSRYLVKRTGEKVFLECVQDMDHENMFWYRQDPGLGLRLIYFSYDVKMKEKGDIPEGYSVSREKKERFSLILESASTNQTSMYLCASSIPGQGYNEQFFGPGTRLTVL.

This clonotype was recorded many times. The rearrangement links TRBV6-4 to TRBJ2-2; weak D call: TRBD2 (6 bases). Germline CDR1 and CDR2: MRHNA and SNTAGT. This CDR3 is 16 amino acids long. Trimming removed 4 bases from V and 7 bases from J, with 19 bases in between. The CDR3 region has the DNA TGTGCCAGCAGTGTAGTAGCGGTTGCTGGTGGCGGGGAGCTGTTTTTT. This encodes CASSVVAVAGGGELFF.

In its sample, this clonotype was seen a few times. The genes are TRBV4-3 and TRBJ2-2; D not resolved. The CDR3 consists of 12 residues. Trimming shortened V by 3 bases and J by 8 bases, and 7 bases separated the two germline ends. Germline V lookup: CDR1 LGHNA, CDR2 YSLEER. The chain's CDR3 is CASSQYDGELFF. CDR3 DNA sequence: TGCGCCAGCAGCCAGTATGATGGGGAGCTGTTTTTT.

The rearrangement links TRBV20-1 to TRBJ2-7; TRBD1 agrees at 8 bases. Trimming took 1 base from V and 4 from J; bases not matched to a gene: 15. CDR3 size: 17 residues. Germline lookup yields CDR1 DFQATT and CDR2 SNEGSKA (reference sequence). The CDR3 region has the DNA TGCAGTGCTAGAGGTCCTGGACAGGGCATGTTCGGTTACGAGCAGTACTTC. The encoded protein is CSARGPGQGMFGYEQYF.

In its sample, this clonotype was seen once. The gene calls are TRBV5-1 and TRBJ1-1; a weak D match, TRBD1 (5 bases). This CDR3 comprises 15 residues. Trimming left V 0 bases short and J 3 bases short, with 12 bases between. From germline, CDR1 is SGHRS and CDR2 YFSETQ. The CDR3, as DNA: TGCGCCAGCAGCTTGGGGACATCCCTAGACACTGAAGCTTTCTTT. Amino acid sequence: CASSLGTSLDTEAFF.

The sample holds a few counts of this clonotype. The genes are TRBV6-5 and TRBJ1-2; D unclear. Trimming stripped 6 bases from V and 6 bases from J, with 11 bases between. The CDR3 length is 12 residues. Germline V gene sequence: CDR1 MNHEY, CDR2 SVGAGI. This CDR3 is CASRAFGDGYTF. The CDR3 coding sequence is TGTGCCAGCAGGGCCTTCGGGGATGGCTACACCTTC.

This clonotype was picked up many times. V usage is TRBV20-1 and J usage is TRBJ1-2, with 8 bases that match TRBD1. V lost 7 bases, J lost 8 bases, and 6 bases stayed unmatched. Germline V CDR1 and CDR2: DFQATT, SNEGSKA (reference sequence). CDR3 length equals 11 residues. The CDR3 reads CSEDRGNGYTF. The CDR3 DNA is TGCAGTGAAGACAGGGGAAACGGCTACACCTTC.

This clonotype was counted at least ten times. The chain links TRBV10-3 to TRBJ2-1; no clear D. CDR1 is ENHRY and CDR2 is SYGVKD in the germline V gene. With 10 bases removed from V and 6 bases from J, the gap between germline ends came to 10 bases. This CDR3 has 11 residues. The CDR3 DNA reads as TGTGCCAGCCAAGCAACCAATGAGCAGTTCTTC. It is translated as CASQATNEQFF.

This clonotype has a handful of counts. This chain connects TRBV7-2 to TRBJ1-6; D remains ambiguous. V was cut by 2 bases and J by 11 bases, with 7 bases left in between. Germline CDR1 and CDR2: SGHTA and FQGNSA. This CDR3 is 12 amino acids long. CDR3 loop: CASSLPPAPLHF. In DNA form, the CDR3 reads TGTGCCAGCAGCTTACCGCCAGCACCCCTCCACTTT. Full variable domain (missing parts from reference TRBV7-2 and TRBJ1-6): GAGVSQSPSNKVTEKGKDVELRCDPISGHTALYWYRQSLGQGLEFLIYFQGNSAPDKSGLPSDRFSAERTGGSVSTLTIQRTQQEDSAVYLCASSLPPAPLHFGNGTRLTVT.